The 19 T cell receptor beta chains below were found in one sample sequenced in a study of human T cells and chemical hapten exposure. TCRdb re-derived calls from the RACE reads in MiXCR, one entry per CDR3 protein. Of tens of thousands of distinct CDR3 sequences in the sample, approximately 35% were seen once. Time point reported: patch test 1, 2 weeks after DPC sensitization. As to treatment: therapeutic diphenylcyclopropenone sensitization with weekly scalp DPC. The sample consisted of whole blood, taken in connection with sensitization to the hapten diphenylcyclopropenone (DPC). All receptors derive from a man aged 35 to 55 with alopecia areata. Some clones in this sample may be carry-over from other donors' samples.

There are a few counts of this clonotype. The V and J genes are TRBV7-9 and TRBJ1-1; D uncertain. Trimming shortened V by 7 bases and J by 0 bases, and 12 bases separated the two germline ends. Germline CDR1 SEHNR, CDR2 FQNEAQ (reference sequence). The CDR3 has 14 amino acids. Here the CDR3 reads CASTSVGLNTEAFF. The CDR3 DNA reads TGTGCCAGCACTTCAGTGGGATTGAACACTGAAGCTTTCTTT.

The V gene is TRBV6-5, the J gene TRBJ2-3; 12 bases match TRBD1. J lost 5 bases, V lost 2 bases, and 8 bases had no gene match. Germline CDR1 and CDR2: MNHEY and SVGAGI. CDR3 length equals 17 residues. CDR3 sequence reads: CASSYKGTGGAKDTQYF. The CDR3 nucleotides read TGTGCCAGCAGTTACAAGGGGACAGGGGGCGCGAAAGATACGCAGTATTTT.

This chain links TRBV20-1 with TRBJ2-5; D may be TRBD1 or TRBD2 (5 bases each). The CDR3 is 17 amino acids. The V end lost 3 bases, the J end lost 2 bases, and 22 bases lay between the germline ends. Germline CDR1 is DFQATT and CDR2 is SNEGSKA (reference sequence). CDR3 residues: CSASHIRPGPQQETQYF. The CDR3 nucleotides read TGCAGTGCTAGTCATATCCGTCCGGGACCGCAACAAGAGACCCAGTACTTC.

Only one count was recorded for this clonotype. The rearrangement joins TRBV28 to TRBJ1-5; unclear D gene. The V gene lost 5 bases and the J gene lost 1 base, with 15 bases spanning the gap. Germline assignment: CDR1 MDHEN and CDR2 SYDVKM. There are 16 residues in the CDR3. This chain's CDR3 is CASSPEQAVSNQPQHF. The CDR3 DNA reads as TGTGCCAGCAGTCCTGAGCAGGCGGTGAGCAATCAGCCCCAGCATTTT.

The chain carries TRBV20-1 and TRBJ2-5, with 10 bases lining up with TRBD2. The CDR3 totals 16 residues. Per the germline V gene, CDR1 is DFQATT and CDR2 is SNEGSKA (reference sequence). V lost 5 bases to trimming and J lost 2 bases; unmatched junction nucleotides: 11. The CDR3 nucleotides are TGCAGTGCTGGAAGCAGGGGACTAGCGAGTCAAGAGACCCAGTACTTC. Translated, it gives CSAGSRGLASQETQYF.

The chain has TRBV14 and TRBJ2-1; D perhaps matches TRBD2 (5 bases). Germline CDR1 and CDR2: SGHDN and FVKESK. The CDR3 consists of 15 residues. V was trimmed by 1 base and J by 8 bases, leaving 15 bases between them. This CDR3 reads CASSQAGEIQDEQFF. The CDR3 nucleotides read TGTGCCAGCAGCCAAGCTGGGGAGATCCAGGATGAGCAGTTCTTC.

The V gene is TRBV2, the J gene TRBJ2-5; weak D call: TRBD2 (6 bases). Trimming removed 7 bases from V and 4 bases from J, with 16 bases in between. Germline CDR1 reads SNHLY; CDR2 reads FYNNEI. The CDR3 loop spans 14 amino acids. CDR3 region: CASKGTTSSETQYF. In nucleotides, the CDR3 is TGTGCCAGCAAGGGGACGACTAGTTCAGAGACCCAGTACTTC.

This clonotype appeared a few times. The genes are TRBV7-9 and TRBJ2-7, with a possible D match to TRBD2 (6 bases). The CDR3 runs to 14 residues. CDR1 and CDR2 (germline): SEHNR, FQNEAQ (reference sequence). Trimming removed 8 bases at V and 7 bases at J, with 21 bases between. CDR3 amino acids: CASWGSGRTEEQYF. Written as DNA, the CDR3 is TGTGCCAGCTGGGGTAGCGGACGTACGGAAGAGCAGTACTTC.

The gene calls are TRBV6-1 and TRBJ1-1; TRBD1 might be the D (5 bases). There are 12 residues in the CDR3. Germline V gene data show CDR1 as MNHNS and CDR2 as SASEGT. Trimming took off 2 bases at V and 6 bases at J, with 7 bases between the two ends. The CDR3 region is CASSELGAEAFF. DNA for the CDR3: TGTGCCAGCAGTGAACTGGGGGCTGAAGCTTTCTTT.

Here the CDR3 reads CASSSLRDRERFF. The CDR3 DNA reads TGTGCCAGCAGTTCCCTTAGGGACAGGGAGAGGTTCTTC. The chain employs TRBV6-5 and TRBJ2-1; 9 positions match TRBD1. The CDR3 spans 13 residues. CDR1 and CDR2 (germline): MNHEY, SVGAGI. V lost 4 bases, J lost 15 bases, and 10 bases stayed unmatched.

The rearrangement links TRBV5-6 to TRBJ1-1; perhaps TRBD1 as D (6 bases). This CDR3 comprises 13 residues. The V and J ends lost 1 base and 4 bases respectively, with 8 bases between them. Germline assignment: CDR1 SGHDT and CDR2 YYEEEE. The CDR3 region is CASSLKGGTEAFF. The CDR3 region has the DNA TGTGCCAGCAGCTTGAAGGGGGGCACTGAAGCTTTCTTT. The full variable domain, with the rest looked up from reference TRBV5-6 and TRBJ1-1, is DAGVTQSPTHLIKTRGQQVTLRCSPKSGHDTVSWYQQALGQGPQFIFQYYEEEERQRGNFPDRFSGHQFPNYSSELNVNALLLGDSALYLCASSLKGGTEAFFGQGTRLTVV.

This clonotype appeared a few times. The chain couples TRBV10-3 to TRBJ2-6; D possibly corresponds to TRBD1 (6 bases). The V end lost 10 bases, the J end lost 0 bases, and 16 bases lay between the germline ends. The CDR3 totals 16 residues. Germline V lookup: CDR1 ENHRY, CDR2 SYGVKD. The CDR3 DNA sequence: TGTGCCACCTACAAGACAGGCAGCTCTGGGGCCAACGTCCTGACTTTC. Its translation: CATYKTGSSGANVLTF.

The chain links TRBV15 to TRBJ1-5; D not certain. Germline assignment: CDR1 LNHNV and CDR2 YYDKDF (reference sequence). The CDR3 spans 14 residues. V lost 1 base to trimming and J lost 3 bases, with 7 bases between them. This CDR3 reads CATSRVPDNQPQHF. Written as DNA, the CDR3 is TGTGCCACCAGCAGAGTGCCGGACAATCAGCCCCAGCATTTT.

The chain uses TRBV13 and TRBJ2-5; D could derive from TRBD1 or TRBD2 (6 bases each). This CDR3 is 15 amino acids long. The V and J ends lost 1 base and 3 bases respectively, with 12 bases between them. Germline loops: CDR1 PRHDT, CDR2 FYEKMQ (reference sequence). CDR3 bases: TGTGCCAGCAGCTTAGATGGCGGGGACAAAGAGACCCAGTACTTC. It specifies CASSLDGGDKETQYF.

This clonotype was recorded only once. The chain combines TRBV27 with TRBJ1-2, with 10 bases lining up with TRBD1. The germline gives CDR1 MNHEY, CDR2 SMNVEV (reference sequence). J was trimmed by 8 bases and V by 0 bases; bases with no gene match: 3. The CDR3 sequence is 14 residues long. The CDR3 spells CASSLSGTGVGYTF. The CDR3 bases are TGTGCCAGCAGTTTATCCGGGACAGGGGTGGGCTACACCTTC.

This clonotype was found a few times. This chain links TRBV5-1 with TRBJ2-1, with D maybe TRBD2 (5 bases). CDR3 length: 14 residues. CDR1 is SGHRS and CDR2 is YFSETQ in the germline V gene. V lost 0 bases, J lost 6 bases, and 10 bases lay in between. This CDR3 reads CASSLAGSANEQFF. Here the CDR3 DNA reads TGCGCCAGCAGCTTGGCGGGGTCCGCCAATGAGCAGTTCTTC.

This rearrangement joins TRBV6-1 to TRBJ2-7, with 7 bases aligning to TRBD1. CDR1 MNHNS and CDR2 SASEGT come from the germline V gene. This CDR3 has 14 residues. V was pared by 2 bases and J by 7 bases, with 8 bases of the junction left unmatched. CDR3 sequence reads: CASSERTGPKEQYF. CDR3 sequence (DNA): TGTGCCAGCAGTGAACGGACAGGACCAAAAGAGCAGTACTTC.

V usage is TRBV6-6 and J usage is TRBJ2-7; 11 positions agree with TRBD2. CDR1 is MNHNY and CDR2 is SVGAGI in the germline V gene (reference sequence). The CDR3 has 16 residues. V trimming: 7 bases; J trimming: 6 bases; junction bases outside the gene matches: 14. The CDR3 loop is CASNKEGTSGSREQYF. CDR3 sequence (DNA): TGTGCCAGCAACAAGGAGGGTACTAGCGGGAGTCGCGAGCAGTACTTC.

V gene TRBV2 combines with J gene TRBJ2-3; D uncertain. With 3 bases removed from V and 4 bases from J, the gap between germline ends came to 2 bases. The CDR3 runs to 11 residues. Germline CDR1 SNHLY, CDR2 FYNNEI. The CDR3 DNA reads TGTGCCAGCAGTGAGCCAGATACGCAGTATTTT. As protein: CASSEPDTQYF. Variable domain in full (rest from reference TRBV2 and TRBJ2-3): EPEVTQTPSHQVTQMGQEVILRCVPISNHLYFYWYRQILGQKVEFLVSFYNNEISEKSEIFDDQFSVERPDGSNFTLKIRSTKLEDSAMYFCASSEPDTQYFGPGTRLTVL.